This T cell receptor beta chain originates from a study of blood T cell repertoires in COVID-19. Overall study context: The analysed material was cDNA or gDNA that came from T cells, B-cell-depleted T cells, or PBMCs.

Per the study methods: Reference gene primers were amplified, and this amplification served to estimate nucleated cell counts. The data were produced by immunoSEQ multiplex PCR, yet TCRdb's version contains in-frame clones alone and is incomplete. V and J calls plus clone size are reproduced from that table; the DNA served to infer D and trimming. In the table there are about 200,000 clones, about 85% of which are singletons. After removal of 6 bases from V and 5 bases from J, the junction contained 5 bases not matched to a gene. Per germline, CDR1 ENHRY and CDR2 SYGVKD. The CDR3 is made up of 15 amino acids.

The chain employs TRBV10-3 and TRBJ2-2; 11 nucleotides agree with TRBD1. Sequenced input: peripheral blood. The origin of this receptor is an elderly woman with acute or convalescent COVID-19. CDR3 coding DNA: TGTGCCATCAGAGGGACAGGGGGAGAAACCGGGGAGCTGTTTTTT. Encoded protein: CAIRGTGGETGELFF.